The 14 T cell receptor beta chains listed next were all sequenced from one sample in a study of type 1 regulatory T cells. TCRdb re-analysed the reads in MiXCR, keeping a single row per CDR3 protein. The data hold under 75,000 distinct CDR3 sequences, with around 20% observed a single time. Points from the study as a whole: Compared with non-type 1 regulatory T cells, type 1 regulatory T cells showed a more restricted TCR repertoire.

Their antigens remain unidentified. The sample taken for sequencing was cultured type 1 regulatory T (Tr1) cells, either the whole culture or a sorted fraction (not recorded which). All receptors come from a human donor in good health.

This clonotype was counted a few times. The chain has TRBV20-1 and TRBJ2-2; 7 bases line up with TRBD2. Germline V CDR1 and CDR2: DFQATT, SNEGSKA (reference sequence). This CDR3 region has 14 residues. After removal of 3 bases from V and 4 bases from J, the junction contained 5 bases not matched to a gene. CDR3 coding DNA: TGCAGTGCTAGCCGGCTAGCGGCCACCGGGGAGCTGTTTTTT. This codes for CSASRLAATGELFF.

This clonotype came up many times. V is TRBV5-1 and J is TRBJ2-1, with D maybe TRBD1 (7 bases). Germline CDR1 SGHRS, CDR2 YFSETQ. The CDR3 loop spans 15 amino acids. Between the trimmed V and J ends, which lost 4 bases and 7 bases, there was a span of 18 bases. CDR3 coding DNA: TGCGCCAGCAGCGGCACCCAACAGGGGAGGAATGAGCAGTTCTTC. Residues: CASSGTQQGRNEQFF.

The chain couples TRBV15 to TRBJ1-2, with D possibly TRBD1 on 5 matching bases. There are 14 residues in the CDR3. Germline lookup yields CDR1 LNHNV and CDR2 YYDKDF (reference sequence). V lost 1 base and J lost 3, with 9 bases in between. CDR3 sequence (DNA): TGTGCCACCAGCAGAGGGGGGACGGACTATGGCTACACCTTC. It yields the protein CATSRGGTDYGYTF.

In its sample, this clonotype was seen a few times. V and J are TRBV5-1 and TRBJ2-1; 8 bases map to TRBD2. J gave up 8 bases and V 3 bases, and 10 bases lay outside the gene matches. This CDR3 comprises 15 residues. Germline lookup yields CDR1 SGHRS and CDR2 YFSETQ. CDR3 loop: CASSSEGLGADEQFF. CDR3 coding DNA: TGCGCCAGCAGCTCGGAGGGACTAGGGGCTGATGAGCAGTTCTTC.

This chain links TRBV5-1 with TRBJ1-2, with TRBD1 as a possible D gene (5 bases). CDR3 length equals 14 residues. Trimming left V 5 bases short and J 4 bases short, with 15 bases between. Per the germline V gene, CDR1 is SGHRS and CDR2 is YFSETQ. The CDR3 reads CASRGGASGYGYTF. CDR3 DNA sequence: TGCGCCAGCAGAGGAGGGGCGTCCGGCTATGGCTACACCTTC.

This chain uses TRBV18 with TRBJ1-1; D is undetermined. Between the trimmed V and J ends, which lost 6 bases and 1 base, there was a span of 6 bases. The CDR3 has 12 amino acids. Germline values: CDR1 KGHSH, CDR2 LQKENI. The chain's CDR3 is CASSAGNTEAFF. CDR3 coding DNA: TGTGCCAGCTCGGCCGGGAACACTGAAGCTTTCTTT. The complete variable domain, with remaining parts taken from reference TRBV18 and TRBJ1-1, reads NAGVMQNPRHLVRRRGQEARLRCSPMKGHSHVYWYRQLPEEGLKFMVYLQKENIIDESGMPKERFSAEFPKEGPSILRIQQVVRGDSAAYFCASSAGNTEAFFGQGTRLTVV.

This clonotype has more than one count but fewer than ten. J is TRBJ2-3 and V is TRBV5-1; a weak D match, TRBD2 (5 bases). CDR3 length equals 14 residues. CDR1 is SGHRS, CDR2 YFSETQ, per germline. V lost 1 base to trimming and J lost 5 bases, with 11 bases between them. CDR3 region: CASSLSGNGDTQYF. In DNA form, the CDR3 reads TGCGCCAGCAGCTTGTCGGGGAACGGAGATACGCAGTATTTT.

The sample holds a few counts of this clonotype. The chain has TRBV20-1 and TRBJ1-5; D not certain. The CDR3 has 13 amino acids. Germline lookup yields CDR1 DFQATT and CDR2 SNEGSKA (reference sequence). V dropped 1 base and J dropped 6 bases, with 10 bases sitting between them. The CDR3 DNA reads as TGCAGTGCTAGAGGCGGTTCCAGTCAGCCCCAGCATTTT. As protein: CSARGGSSQPQHF.

This clonotype was counted between two and nine times. V gene TRBV15 combines with J gene TRBJ2-7; D is uncertain. The germline V gene encodes CDR1 LNHNV and CDR2 YYDKDF (reference sequence). The CDR3 runs 14 residues. Deletions cut 1 base from V and 3 bases from J, with 10 bases between. The CDR3 sequence: CATSRAGPYYEQYF. CDR3 DNA: TGTGCCACCAGCAGAGCCGGGCCCTACTACGAGCAGTACTTC.

The chain joins TRBV30 to TRBJ2-2; 11 bases agree with TRBD1. The length of the CDR3 is 15 residues. The trim removed 2 bases at V and 4 bases at J, leaving 3 bases unmatched. In germline, CDR1 is GTSNPN, CDR2 SVGIG (reference sequence). The CDR3, as DNA: TGTGCCTGGAGTAAAGGGACAGGGGGCACCGGGGAGCTGTTTTTT. Its translation is CAWSKGTGGTGELFF. Based on the CDR3 plus reference TRBV30 and TRBJ2-2, the full variable domain is SQTIHQWPATLVQPVGSPLSLECTVEGTSNPNLYWYRQAAGRGLQLLFYSVGIGQISSEVPQNLSASRPQDRQFILSSKKLLLSDSGFYLCAWSKGTGGTGELFFGEGSRLTVL.

This clonotype was seen more than once but under ten times. The chain recombines TRBV12-3 or TRBV12-4 with TRBJ1-5; D not certain. This CDR3 contains 13 residues. The V end lost 2 bases, the J end lost 3 bases, and 5 bases lay between the germline ends. CDR3 protein: CASSLTHNQPQHF. Written as DNA, the CDR3 is TGTGCCAGCAGTTTAACACACAATCAGCCCCAGCATTTT.

The chain carries TRBV20-1 and TRBJ2-3; D is unclear. The ends were cut back, 5 bases at V and 1 base at J, with 1 base in the middle. The CDR3 spans 10 residues. Germline values: CDR1 DFQATT, CDR2 SNEGSKA (reference sequence). The CDR3 DNA follows: TGCAGTGCTCGCACAGATACGCAGTATTTT. It is translated as CSARTDTQYF.

CDR3 residues: CASSLGGPGELFF. In DNA, the CDR3 is TGTGCCAGCAGCTTGGGCGGGCCCGGGGAGCTGTTTTTT. The rearrangement uses TRBV5-5 and TRBJ2-2, with D maybe TRBD2 (5 bases). Germline lookup yields CDR1 SGHKS and CDR2 YYEKEE (reference sequence). The CDR3 covers 13 residues. Trimming left V 0 bases short and J 6 bases short, with 6 bases between.

The V gene is TRBV7-2, the J gene TRBJ1-6, with unresolved D. The V end was cut by 0 bases, the J end by 9 bases, with 9 bases between. There are 14 residues in the CDR3. CDR1 is SGHTA, CDR2 FQGNSA, per germline. CDR3 DNA sequence: TGTGCCAGCAGCTTAGCTACAGAGACTTCACCCCTCCACTTT. This gives the protein CASSLATETSPLHF.